This is a list of T cell receptor beta chains from one sample in a study of T cells in Graves' hyperthyroidism and ophthalmopathy. TCRdb independently ran MiXCR on the multiplex PCR reads; one entry per CDR3 protein. The table shows hundreds of thousands of distinct CDR3 sequences, with approximately 14% occurring only once. Sequencing used blood. These receptors came from a woman between 18 and 30 years old with Graves' hyperthyroidism. Each CDR3 is given with its conserved first and last residue. D genes are given only for firm matches. For some rows the clone size is stated as once, few or many, or as a class when expanded; others skip it.

D: NA; V: TRBV5-4; size: NA; J: TRBJ1-1; CDR3: CASSLQGQSRAFF; DNA: TGTGCCAGCAGCTTGCAGGGGCAGTCAAGGGCTTTCTTT
D: TRBD2; V: TRBV7-9; size: NA; J: TRBJ2-1; CDR3: CASSQSGRSDEQFF; DNA: TGTGCCAGCAGCCAAAGCGGGAGGAGTGATGAGCAGTTCTTC
D: TRBD2; V: TRBV5-1; size: NA; J: TRBJ2-7; CDR3: CASSSLAGVSSYEQYF; DNA: TGCGCCAGCAGCTCCCTAGCGGGTGTCAGCTCCTACGAGCAGTACTTC
D: TRBD1; V: TRBV18; size: many; J: TRBJ1-5; CDR3: CASSPPGQGNQPQHF; DNA: TGTGCCAGCTCACCCCCGGGACAGGGGAATCAGCCCCAGCATTTT
D: NA; V: TRBV18; size: many; J: TRBJ2-3; CDR3: CASSPPRQGRADTQYF; DNA: TGTGCCAGCTCACCACCGAGACAGGGGAGGGCAGATACGCAGTATTTT
D: NA; V: TRBV7-9; size: NA; J: TRBJ2-1; CDR3: CASHLVGAQEQFF; DNA: TGTGCCAGCCACCTGGTTGGCGCTCAGGAGCAGTTCTTC
D: NA; V: TRBV7-2; size: many; J: TRBJ2-5; CDR3: CASSSEGRAQYF; DNA: TGTGCCAGCAGCTCTGAGGGTAGGGCCCAGTACTTC
D: NA; V: TRBV6-2/TRBV6-3; size: many; J: TRBJ2-7; CDR3: CASGQDAGYEQYF; DNA: TGTGCCAGCGGTCAGGACGCAGGATACGAGCAGTACTTC
D: TRBD1; V: TRBV7-8; size: many; J: TRBJ2-7; CDR3: CASSLGPTGYEQYF; DNA: TGTGCCAGCAGCTTAGGCCCGACAGGGTACGAGCAGTACTTC
D: TRBD2; V: TRBV15; size: many; J: TRBJ2-1; CDR3: CATSRSGRAQNEQFF; DNA: TGTGCCACCAGCAGAAGCGGGAGGGCCCAGAATGAGCAGTTCTTC
D: NA; V: TRBV30; size: NA; J: TRBJ2-2; CDR3: CAWTADRLNTGELFF; DNA: TGTGCCTGGACTGCGGACAGATTGAACACCGGGGAGCTGTTTTTT
D: TRBD1; V: TRBV11-3; size: many; J: TRBJ2-7; CDR3: CASSLSRDRARIGQYF; DNA: TGTGCCAGCAGCTTAAGCCGGGACAGGGCTCGGATAGGGCAGTACTTC
D: TRBD1; V: TRBV11-3; size: few; J: TRBJ2-7; CDR3: CASSLGDRGTVDSYEQYF; DNA: TGTGCCAGCAGCTTGGGGGACAGGGGTACAGTAGATTCCTACGAGCAGTACTTC
D: NA; V: TRBV19; size: many; J: TRBJ1-1; CDR3: CASSIKNTEAFF; DNA: TGTGCCAGTAGTATAAAGAACACTGAAGCTTTCTTT
D: NA; V: TRBV15; size: NA; J: TRBJ2-1; CDR3: CATSRDAPGGLNEQFF; DNA: TGTGCCACCAGCAGAGATGCCCCCGGAGGACTCAATGAGCAGTTCTTC
D: NA; V: TRBV25-1; size: many; J: TRBJ1-4; CDR3: CASSDQGTTNEKLFF; DNA: TGTGCCAGCAGTGACCAGGGAACAACTAATGAAAAACTGTTTTTT
D: TRBD2; V: TRBV19; size: many; J: TRBJ2-3; CDR3: CASSSAGGPADTQYF; DNA: TGTGCCAGTAGTTCAGCGGGAGGGCCGGCAGATACGCAGTATTTT
D: TRBD1; V: TRBV12-3/TRBV12-4; size: NA; J: TRBJ1-4; CDR3: CASSYTGEKLFF; DNA: TGTGCCAGCAGCTACACAGGGGAGAAACTGTTTTTT
D: NA; V: TRBV3-1; size: many; J: TRBJ2-1; CDR3: CASSQVANEQFF; DNA: TGTGCCAGCAGCCAAGTCGCCAATGAGCAGTTCTTC
D: NA; V: TRBV28; size: many; J: TRBJ2-1; CDR3: CASSSYPADNEQFF; DNA: TGTGCCAGCAGTTCATATCCAGCGGACAATGAGCAGTTCTTC
D: TRBD2; V: TRBV20-1; size: many; J: TRBJ2-1; CDR3: CSVELAGVNEQFF; DNA: TGCAGTGTAGAACTAGCGGGAGTCAATGAGCAGTTCTTC
D: TRBD2; V: TRBV27; size: NA; J: TRBJ2-2; CDR3: CASSSQGLVRGELFF; DNA: TGTGCCAGCAGTTCTCAAGGACTAGTAAGAGGGGAGCTGTTTTTT
D: NA; V: TRBV7-9; size: few; J: TRBJ2-7; CDR3: CASSLGRAGRGEQYF; DNA: TGTGCCAGCAGCTTAGGACGGGCCGGGAGAGGCGAGCAGTACTTC
D: NA; V: TRBV7-9; size: NA; J: TRBJ1-4; CDR3: CASSLVPMGEKLFF; DNA: TGTGCCAGCAGCTTAGTACCAATGGGGGAAAAACTGTTTTTT
D: TRBD2; V: TRBV6-1; size: few; J: TRBJ2-3; CDR3: CASSDLAGISTDTQYF; DNA: TGTGCCAGCAGTGACCTAGCGGGAATTAGCACAGATACGCAGTATTTT
D: TRBD1; V: TRBV6-1; size: many; J: TRBJ1-5; CDR3: CASRGALGQGESQPQHF; DNA: TGTGCCAGCAGGGGCGCCTTGGGACAGGGGGAATCTCAGCCCCAGCATTTT
D: TRBD1; V: TRBV6-1; size: many; J: TRBJ1-2; CDR3: CASSRTGQGYGYTF; DNA: TGTGCCAGCAGCAGAACCGGACAGGGCTATGGCTACACCTTC
D: TRBD1; V: TRBV12-3/TRBV12-4; size: few; J: TRBJ1-2; CDR3: CASSGTKTGGAYGYTF; DNA: TGTGCCAGCAGTGGCACGAAGACAGGGGGCGCATATGGCTACACCTTC
D: NA; V: TRBV27; size: few; J: TRBJ1-6; CDR3: CASGKSRATPLHF; DNA: TGTGCCAGCGGTAAAAGTAGAGCGACACCCCTCCACTTT
D: NA; V: TRBV3-1; size: many; J: TRBJ2-5; CDR3: CANSQESNQETQYF; DNA: TGTGCCAACAGCCAAGAATCGAACCAAGAGACCCAGTACTTC
D: TRBD2; V: TRBV6-2/TRBV6-3; size: many; J: TRBJ2-1; CDR3: CASSPSGITYNEQFF; DNA: TGTGCCAGCAGCCCTAGCGGGATCACCTACAATGAGCAGTTCTTC
D: NA; V: TRBV13; size: many; J: TRBJ2-3; CDR3: CASGGGSKVTDTQYF; DNA: TGTGCCAGCGGGGGCGGGAGCAAAGTCACAGATACGCAGTATTTT
D: TRBD2; V: TRBV10-3; size: NA; J: TRBJ2-1; CDR3: CAIKTSETYNEQFF; DNA: TGTGCCATCAAGACTAGCGAGACGTACAATGAGCAGTTCTTC
D: NA; V: TRBV20-1; size: few; J: TRBJ2-5; CDR3: CSARDTGSPRETQYF; DNA: TGCAGTGCTAGAGATACCGGGAGCCCACGAGAGACCCAGTACTTC
D: TRBD2; V: TRBV12-3/TRBV12-4; size: NA; J: TRBJ2-2; CDR3: CASSSGLKNTGELFF; DNA: TGTGCCAGCAGCTCGGGACTAAAGAACACCGGGGAGCTGTTTTTT
D: TRBD1; V: TRBV28; size: few; J: TRBJ1-3; CDR3: CASIAGGTSFGNTIYF; DNA: TGTGCCAGCATCGCAGGGGGGACCTCTTTTGGAAACACCATATATTTT
D: NA; V: TRBV12-3/TRBV12-4; size: many; J: TRBJ2-5; CDR3: CASSPHGGLGTQYF; DNA: TGTGCCAGCAGTCCCCACGGCGGGTTGGGGACCCAGTACTTC
D: NA; V: TRBV6-1; size: NA; J: TRBJ1-5; CDR3: CASLNQGGRNQPQHF; DNA: TGTGCCAGCTTAAACCAGGGCGGGCGCAATCAGCCCCAGCATTTT
D: NA; V: TRBV27; size: many; J: TRBJ2-5; CDR3: CASSYASGETQYF; DNA: TGTGCCAGCAGCTATGCTTCTGGAGAGACCCAGTACTTC
D: NA; V: TRBV15; size: NA; J: TRBJ2-2; CDR3: CATSRDGGSGELFF; DNA: TGTGCCACCAGCAGAGATGGAGGGTCCGGGGAGCTGTTTTTT
D: TRBD1; V: TRBV13; size: many; J: TRBJ2-1; CDR3: CASSLDRSYNEQFF; DNA: TGTGCCAGCAGCCTGGACAGGAGTTACAATGAGCAGTTCTTC
D: TRBD2; V: TRBV6-1; size: few; J: TRBJ2-5; CDR3: CASKGGSETQYF; DNA: TGTGCCAGCAAGGGCGGGAGTGAGACCCAGTACTTC
D: NA; V: TRBV28; size: few; J: TRBJ1-6; CDR3: CASRMALRSPLHF; DNA: TGTGCCAGCAGGATGGCGCTCCGGTCACCCCTCCACTTT
D: NA; V: TRBV6-1; size: few; J: TRBJ2-7; CDR3: CASSGRAGADYEQYF; DNA: TGTGCCAGCAGCGGCCGGGCGGGGGCGGACTACGAGCAGTACTTC
D: NA; V: TRBV11-2; size: many; J: TRBJ2-3; CDR3: CASSLMRAMGDTQYF; DNA: TGTGCCAGCAGCTTGATGAGGGCAATGGGCGATACGCAGTATTTT
D: NA; V: TRBV29-1; size: many; J: TRBJ1-1; CDR3: CSVEVFRRPAYDDGINTEAFF; DNA: TGCAGCGTTGAAGTGTTTCGGCGGCCAGCGTACGATGACGGTATTAACACTGAAGCTTTCTTT
D: NA; V: TRBV7-6; size: NA; J: TRBJ2-3; CDR3: CASGDGTITDTQYF; DNA: TGTGCCAGCGGAGACGGGACCATAACAGATACGCAGTATTTT
D: TRBD2; V: TRBV28; size: many; J: TRBJ2-3; CDR3: CASSLTSVSSDTQYF; DNA: TGTGCCAGCAGCCTTACTAGCGTCTCCTCAGATACGCAGTATTTT
D: NA; V: TRBV18; size: many; J: TRBJ1-1; CDR3: CASSPEQGKGAFF; DNA: TGTGCCAGCTCACCAGAGCAGGGGAAAGGAGCTTTCTTT
D: TRBD1; V: TRBV2; size: few; J: TRBJ2-5; CDR3: CASRPGQENHRTQYF; DNA: TGTGCCAGCAGACCGGGACAGGAAAATCATCGGACCCAGTACTTC
D: NA; V: TRBV27; size: many; J: TRBJ2-1; CDR3: CASSLSGPYNEQFF; DNA: TGTGCCAGCAGTTTAAGTGGGCCCTACAATGAGCAGTTCTTC
D: TRBD2; V: TRBV12-3/TRBV12-4; size: NA; J: TRBJ2-1; CDR3: CASSLRTSSAEQFF; DNA: TGTGCCAGCAGTTTGAGGACTAGCTCTGCTGAGCAGTTCTTC
D: NA; V: TRBV4-1; size: NA; J: TRBJ1-6; CDR3: CASSQGWGGGNSPLHF; DNA: TGCGCCAGCAGCCAAGGATGGGGGGGCGGTAATTCACCCCTCCACTTT
D: NA; V: TRBV5-6; size: many; J: TRBJ2-5; CDR3: CASSYGGRAETQYF; DNA: TGTGCCAGCAGCTATGGGGGCAGGGCGGAGACCCAGTACTTC
D: TRBD1; V: TRBV13; size: many; J: TRBJ1-5; CDR3: CASSPGQETPQHF; DNA: TGTGCCAGCAGCCCAGGACAGGAAACGCCCCAGCATTTT
D: NA; V: TRBV4-2; size: NA; J: TRBJ2-7; CDR3: CASSQDRGRASHEQYF; DNA: TGTGCCAGCAGCCAAGATAGAGGCAGGGCGAGCCACGAGCAGTACTTC
D: NA; V: TRBV5-1; size: many; J: TRBJ1-1; CDR3: CASSFSAGWDTEAFF; DNA: TGCGCCAGCAGCTTTTCCGCGGGGTGGGACACTGAAGCTTTCTTT
D: NA; V: TRBV7-2; size: NA; J: TRBJ2-2; CDR3: CASSLDPNTGELFF; DNA: TGTGCCAGCAGCTTAGATCCGAACACCGGGGAGCTGTTTTTT
D: NA; V: TRBV11-2; size: few; J: TRBJ2-3; CDR3: CASSAEAGSGFSAFRDTQYF; DNA: TGTGCCAGCAGCGCCGAGGCTGGGTCCGGGTTTAGCGCCTTTCGAGATACGCAGTATTTT
D: NA; V: TRBV5-1; size: few; J: TRBJ1-4; CDR3: CASSIQASEAEKLFF; DNA: TGCGCCAGCAGCATACAGGCTTCGGAAGCCGAAAAACTGTTTTTT